Presented here are 28 T cell receptor beta chains from one specimen sequenced in a study of T-cell reconstitution after alpha-beta-depleted transplantation in children. During its preparation, the TCRbeta library received unique molecular identifiers. One entry per CDR3 protein, called by TCRdb with MiXCR from the PCR reads. This table has roughly 500,000 distinct CDR3 sequences, 30% to 35% appearing once. Specimen: PBMCs from the stem cell graft donor, collected from the stem cell graft. Receptors were obtained from a human donor who donated a stem cell graft to a child with aplastic anemia.

The chain couples TRBV4-2 to TRBJ1-1, with TRBD1 as a possible D gene (5 bases). CDR3 length equals 15 residues. Germline V gives CDR1 LGHNA, CDR2 YNFKEQ. Trimming removed 1 base at V and 2 bases at J, with 11 bases between. This chain's CDR3 is CASSQAGQPNTEAFF. The CDR3, as DNA: TGTGCCAGCAGCCAAGCAGGGCAGCCAAACACTGAAGCTTTCTTT.

This clonotype was picked up many times. The gene calls are TRBV7-2 and TRBJ2-1; D call uncertain. The CDR3 has 12 residues. Germline V gene data show CDR1 as SGHTA and CDR2 as FQGNSA. The V and J ends lost 4 bases and 7 bases respectively, with 8 bases between them. The DNA for the CDR3 is TGTGCCAGCAGCTACATGGGGAATGAGCAGTTCTTC. It yields the protein CASSYMGNEQFF.

The V and J genes are TRBV6-1 and TRBJ2-5; D might be TRBD1 (6 bases). Germline V lookup: CDR1 MNHNS, CDR2 SASEGT. Trimming removed 6 bases at V and 3 bases at J, with 17 bases between. This CDR3 comprises 15 residues. The chain's CDR3 is CASSPGQRGKETQYF. For the CDR3, the DNA is TGTGCCAGCAGCCCCGGACAGAGAGGGAAAGAGACCCAGTACTTC.

V and J are TRBV10-3 and TRBJ2-7; 9 nucleotides align to TRBD2. Per the germline V gene, CDR1 is ENHRY and CDR2 is SYGVKD. The CDR3 is made up of 15 amino acids. The ends lost 2 bases at V and 1 base at J; junction bases unmatched: 3. The CDR3 loop reads CAISEGLAGSYEQYF. CDR3 nucleotide sequence: TGTGCCATCAGTGAGGGGCTAGCGGGGTCCTACGAGCAGTACTTC.

This clonotype was picked up a small number of times. The V gene is TRBV7-9, the J gene TRBJ2-7, with 9 bases identical to TRBD1. Germline loops: CDR1 SEHNR, CDR2 FQNEAQ (reference sequence). Unmatched junction bases numbered 12, after V lost 5 bases and J lost 7 bases. This CDR3 is 15 amino acids long. CDR3 bases: TGTGCCAGCAGCCTGGGGACAGGGCTGATATATGAGCAGTACGTC. This gives the protein CASSLGTGLIYEQYV.

The chain combines TRBV5-8 with TRBJ1-1; TRBD1 might be the D (6 bases). The CDR3 extends over 13 amino acids. Deletions cut 3 bases from V and 4 bases from J, with 10 bases between. In germline, CDR1 is SGHTS, CDR2 YDEGEE. CDR3 nucleotides: TGTGCCAGCAGCTACAGGGCCCGCACTGAAGCTTTCTTT. Translated: CASSYRARTEAFF.

The V and J genes are TRBV15 and TRBJ1-1, with D possibly being TRBD1 (5 bases). V lost 8 bases and J lost 11, with 27 bases in between. The CDR3 has 15 residues. CDR1 is LNHNV, CDR2 YYDKDF, per germline (reference sequence). This CDR3 is CATGFRFKGLEGAFF. The CDR3 nucleotides are TGTGCCACCGGTTTCAGGTTTAAAGGTCTCGAGGGGGCTTTCTTT.

This clonotype has only a few counts. This rearrangement joins TRBV6-1 to TRBJ2-2; TRBD1 aligns across 8 bases. The ends lost 9 bases at V and 3 bases at J; junction bases unmatched: 6. The length of the CDR3 is 14 residues. The germline V gene has CDR1 MNHNS and CDR2 SASEGT. CDR3 protein: CASRTGYDTGELFF. CDR3 coding DNA: TGTGCCAGTCGGACAGGGTACGACACCGGGGAGCTGTTTTTT.

V usage is TRBV18 and J usage is TRBJ2-5; TRBD1 matches at 7 bases. V dropped 2 bases and J dropped 0; count of bases not matched to a gene: 9. Germline V gene data show CDR1 as KGHSH and CDR2 as LQKENI. This CDR3 is built from 17 residues. The CDR3 DNA follows: TGTGCCAGCTCACCAATTGGATGGACAGGCAACCAAGAGACCCAGTACTTC. Its protein product is CASSPIGWTGNQETQYF.

This chain connects TRBV29-1 to TRBJ2-2; no clear D gene. The CDR3 has 14 residues. Germline CDR1 SQVTM, CDR2 ANQGSEA. V shed 4 bases and J shed 5 bases, with 14 bases lying between them. CDR3 sequence reads: CSVVVAAQTGELFF. The DNA of the CDR3 is TGCAGCGTTGTCGTGGCGGCGCAAACCGGGGAGCTGTTTTTT.

The rearrangement joins TRBV7-6 to TRBJ1-1; the D gene is possibly TRBD1 (5 bases). This CDR3 spans 14 amino acids. Looked up from germline, CDR1 is SGHVS and CDR2 is FNYEAQ. The V gene lost 4 bases and the J gene lost 12 bases, with 21 bases spanning the gap. The CDR3: CASSSFYNTGTPFF. The CDR3 DNA reads as TGTGCCAGCAGCTCCTTCTATAACACGGGGACGCCTTTCTTT.

The gene calls are TRBV28 and TRBJ2-5; TRBD2 matches at 7 bases. With 8 bases clipped from V and 4 bases from J, the junction kept 7 bases outside the gene matches. This CDR3 contains 13 residues. The germline V gene has CDR1 MDHEN and CDR2 SYDVKM. The CDR3 reads CASSAGVPETQYF. The CDR3 DNA follows: TGTGCCAGCTCGGCGGGAGTTCCAGAGACCCAGTACTTC.

V gene TRBV29-1 combines with J gene TRBJ1-1, with 8 positions matching TRBD1. Germline lookup yields CDR1 SQVTM and CDR2 ANQGSEA. Trimming at V came to 6 bases and at J to 5 bases, leaving 8 bases not matched to a gene. The CDR3 loop spans 13 amino acids. The CDR3 loop is CSVGGQGRTEAFF. The DNA for the CDR3 is TGCAGCGTAGGAGGACAGGGAAGGACTGAAGCTTTCTTT.

The rearrangement joins TRBV5-1 to TRBJ2-1; TRBD2 aligns across 7 bases. The V gene's germline CDR1 is SGHRS and CDR2 YFSETQ. Germline trimming cut 0 bases from V and 8 bases from J; bases unmatched to any gene: 11. CDR3 length: 16 amino acids. This CDR3 reads CASSLAREAPRDEQFF. The CDR3 region has the DNA TGCGCCAGCAGCTTGGCACGGGAGGCCCCTAGAGATGAGCAGTTCTTC.

This clonotype was observed a handful of times. This chain links TRBV29-1 with TRBJ1-1, with D maybe TRBD1 (5 bases). Germline lookup yields CDR1 SQVTM and CDR2 ANQGSEA. The germline V and J ends were trimmed by 6 bases and 8 bases, with 13 bases remaining between them. CDR3 length equals 11 residues. CDR3 coding DNA: TGCAGCGTGGGGACGACAGAAGAAGCTTTCTTT. Its protein product is CSVGTTEEAFF. Full variable domain (missing parts from reference TRBV29-1 and TRBJ1-1): SAVISQKPSRDICQRGTSLTIQCQVDSQVTMMFWYRQQPGQSLTLIATANQGSEATYESGFVIDKFPISRPNLTFSTLTVSNMSPEDSSIYLCSVGTTEEAFFGQGTRLTVV.

This clonotype was observed a few times. V usage is TRBV20-1 and J usage is TRBJ1-4; 7 bases line up with TRBD1. The CDR3 runs to 17 residues. J was trimmed by 0 bases and V by 4 bases; bases with no gene match: 11. Germline V gene data show CDR1 as DFQATT and CDR2 as SNEGSKA (reference sequence). Here the CDR3 reads CSAKGQTIKSTNEKLFF. CDR3 bases: TGCAGTGCTAAGGGACAGACAATAAAATCAACTAATGAAAAACTGTTTTTT.

The V call is TRBV5-1, the J call TRBJ1-1, with a possible D match to TRBD1 (5 bases). Trimming took 2 bases from V and 0 from J, leaving 8 bases between them. Germline CDR1 reads SGHRS; CDR2 reads YFSETQ. The CDR3 has 14 residues. The CDR3 nucleotides are TGCGCCAGCAGCTTTGGGACCTTGAACACTGAAGCTTTCTTT. Its translation is CASSFGTLNTEAFF.

This chain uses TRBV5-1 with TRBJ2-1; TRBD1 is a possible D gene (5 bases). Trimming left V 5 bases short and J 4 bases short, with 19 bases between. This CDR3 has 16 amino acids. Looked up from germline, CDR1 is SGHRS and CDR2 is YFSETQ. DNA for the CDR3: TGCGCCAGCAGTCAAGACAGTTCTACTCGATACAATGAGCAGTTCTTC. Residues: CASSQDSSTRYNEQFF. The full variable domain, in which reference TRBV5-1 and TRBJ2-1 provide the parts outside the CDR3, is KAGVTQTPRYLIKTRGQQVTLSCSPISGHRSVSWYQQTPGQGLQFLFEYFSETQRNKGNFPGRFSGRQFSNSRSEMNVSTLELGDSALYLCASSQDSSTRYNEQFFGPGTRLTVL.

This clonotype has a handful of counts. The chain joins TRBV7-2 to TRBJ2-5, with a tentative D call TRBD1 (6 bases). The CDR3 contains 14 residues. Trimming cost V 5 bases and J 4 bases, with 14 bases left between them. Germline loops: CDR1 SGHTA, CDR2 FQGNSA. CDR3 bases: TGTGCCAGCAGCCCAGGGGCAGGGTTAGAGACCCAGTACTTC. Amino acids: CASSPGAGLETQYF.

The genes are TRBV29-1 and TRBJ1-4, with TRBD1 identical over 9 bases. The CDR3 totals 13 residues. Per the germline V gene, CDR1 is SQVTM and CDR2 is ANQGSEA. Losses at the gene ends were 7 bases for V and 8 bases for J; bases not matched to a gene: 8. As DNA, the CDR3 is TGCAGCGCCGCGGACAGGGGTGGAGAAAAACTGTTTTTT. Translating it yields CSAADRGGEKLFF.

This clonotype was detected only a few times. The chain employs TRBV30 and TRBJ2-1; TRBD2 might be the D (5 bases). The CDR3 contains 14 residues. With 0 bases removed from V and 3 bases from J, the gap between germline ends came to 9 bases. Germline CDR1 reads GTSNPN; CDR2 reads SVGIG (reference sequence). CDR3 sequence: CAWSVGRGYNEQFF. The CDR3 DNA reads TGTGCCTGGAGTGTGGGTCGGGGCTACAATGAGCAGTTCTTC.

The DNA of the CDR3 is TGTGCCGTGGCGGGACAGGAAAATCAGCCCCAGCATTTT. It yields the protein CAVAGQENQPQHF. This chain links TRBV19 with TRBJ1-5; 8 nucleotides agree with TRBD1. V trimming: 11 bases; J trimming: 4 bases; junction bases outside the gene matches: 7. CDR3 length: 13 residues. Germline lookup yields CDR1 LNHDA and CDR2 SQIVND (reference sequence).

The chain is built from TRBV12-3 or TRBV12-4 and TRBJ2-3, with 8 bases lining up with TRBD2. The CDR3 loop spans 17 amino acids. Trimming cost V 8 bases and J 4 bases; bases outside gene matches: 17. The CDR3 loop is CASPPFGSAGVADTQYF. CDR3 in DNA: TGTGCCAGCCCCCCGTTCGGCTCAGCGGGAGTGGCAGATACGCAGTATTTT.

This clonotype has a handful of counts. The chain joins TRBV25-1 to TRBJ2-5; TRBD1 is a possible D gene (6 bases). This CDR3 is 15 amino acids long. CDR1 and CDR2 (germline): MGHDK, SYGVNS. V lost 3 bases and J 5 bases, leaving 16 bases between the germline ends. The CDR3 loop reads CASSDRTRGTETQYF. Here the CDR3 DNA reads TGTGCCAGCAGTGATCGGACCAGGGGTACCGAGACCCAGTACTTC.

V gene TRBV9 combines with J gene TRBJ2-7; tentatively, D is TRBD2 (6 bases). CDR1 SGDLS and CDR2 YYNGEE come from the germline V gene. Deletions cut 3 bases from V and 4 bases from J, with 11 bases between. This CDR3 spans 13 amino acids. CDR3 region: CASSAGGDYEQYF. The CDR3 DNA sequence: TGTGCCAGCAGCGCCGGAGGGGATTACGAGCAGTACTTC.

The chain is built from TRBV24-1 and TRBJ2-1; the D gene is possibly TRBD1 (6 bases). Germline assignment: CDR1 KGHDR and CDR2 SFDVKD. Trimming pared 1 base from V and 3 bases from J, leaving 12 bases between. The CDR3 has 16 residues. CDR3 bases: TGTGCCACCAGTGATTTTCGGACAGACAACTACAATGAGCAGTTCTTC. This gives the protein CATSDFRTDNYNEQFF.

The chain's CDR3 is CASSSRPGSNYEQYF. The CDR3, as DNA: TGTGCCAGCAGCTCCCGACCGGGCTCCAATTACGAGCAGTACTTC. The chain carries TRBV13 and TRBJ2-7; D call uncertain. V was trimmed by 4 bases and J by 4 bases, leaving 17 bases between them. The CDR3 has 15 residues. The germline V gene has CDR1 PRHDT and CDR2 FYEKMQ (reference sequence).

The V call is TRBV29-1, the J call TRBJ2-3; maybe TRBD1 (5 bases). Germline V gives CDR1 SQVTM, CDR2 ANQGSEA. The CDR3 is 11 residues long. This chain's CDR3 is CSGARADTQYF. CDR3 bases: TGCAGTGGGGCTAGGGCAGATACGCAGTATTTT.